This record looks at one T cell receptor (beta chain) sequence and its context. Its specificity is unknown. The sample originates from a study of Ad26.COV2.S vaccination and SARS-CoV-2 variants. Across the study: This donor came from the COV1001 trial of Ad26.COV2.S. Points from the study as a whole: Breadth of non-spike TCRs did not differ between vaccinees and placebo recipients. Measurements of TCR breadth and depth may have given underestimates of the total T cell responses.

Profiled with immunoSEQ multiplex PCR; TCRdb holds only in-frame clones, not every one. The table has about 680,000 clones, more than 70% seen once. Treatment meaning: over 15 received Ad26.COV2.S at low or high dose, single or two shots; about 5 received placebo; per-sample allocation not given. Samples were taken on day 63 after the first vaccine or placebo injection. CDR3 length equals 15 residues. J gave up 4 bases and V 3 bases, and 8 bases lay outside the gene matches. The germline gives CDR1 SGHRS, CDR2 YFSETQ. The V call is TRBV5-1, the J call TRBJ2-5; 8 nucleotides line up with TRBD1. Sample: peripheral blood, taken in a trial of Ad26.COV2.S vaccine versus placebo. The origin of this receptor is a person between 18 and 60 years old who received the Ad26.COV2.S COVID-19 vaccine or a placebo. For the CDR3, the DNA is TGCGCCAGCAGCTACGGACAGGGTCAGGGAGAGACCCAGTACTTC. Amino acid sequence: CASSYGQGQGETQYF.